This TCR beta chain was sequenced during a study of blood T cells in healthy people across ages. With a J-beta primer mix and a sample-barcoded 5' primer, a second PCR ran about 7 to 11 cycles. TCRdb redid the calling of the 5' RACE reads with MiXCR, one entry per CDR3 protein. The table includes roughly 650,000 distinct CDR3 sequences, about 30% detected once. The germline V gene has CDR1 MNHEY and CDR2 SVGEGT. Trimming at V came to 6 bases and at J to 11 bases, leaving 30 bases not matched to a gene. This CDR3 is built from 20 residues. This clonotype has more than one count but fewer than ten. Since a much larger clone is just one base distant, this may be a read error.

The sequenced sample was blood. The genes are TRBV6-2 or TRBV6-3 and TRBJ2-5, with TRBD2 matching 10 bases. This clonotype was obtained from a woman aged 80 or over in good health. CDR3 in amino acids: CASRRRAGGAPQGGGNEQYF. The CDR3 DNA is TGTGCCAGCAGACGTCGAGCGGGGGGGGCCCCTCAGGGTGGCGGCAATGAGCAGTACTTC.